This T cell receptor (beta chain) was sequenced during a study of OX40 agonist ivuxolimab in advanced cancers. Study context: Age averaged about 60 years (range roughly 23 to 90), and roughly 82% were male.

Regarding this clone: Its target is not known.

The CDR3 is 14 residues long. J gave up 5 bases and V 1 base, and 4 bases lay outside the gene matches. The germline V gene encodes CDR1 SGHNT and CDR2 YENEEA. Using immunoSEQ multiplex PCR, the repertoire was profiled, and TCRdb retains in-frame clones only, with some absent. This table has tens of thousands of clones, roughly 87% appearing once. General study points: Also present in some nonresponders was a low level of normalized T-cell clonal expansion.

This sequence was found in an adult with an advanced solid tumor such as melanoma, head and neck, liver or kidney cancer. The material sequenced was CD4+ or CD8+ T cells sorted from blood, taken in a trial of the OX40 agonist ivuxolimab. This rearrangement joins TRBV11-3 to TRBJ2-5, with TRBD2 matching 7 bases. The CDR3 bases are TGTGCCAGCAGCTTAGGGCTTAGCGGGGAGACCCAGTACTTC. This codes for CASSLGLSGETQYF.